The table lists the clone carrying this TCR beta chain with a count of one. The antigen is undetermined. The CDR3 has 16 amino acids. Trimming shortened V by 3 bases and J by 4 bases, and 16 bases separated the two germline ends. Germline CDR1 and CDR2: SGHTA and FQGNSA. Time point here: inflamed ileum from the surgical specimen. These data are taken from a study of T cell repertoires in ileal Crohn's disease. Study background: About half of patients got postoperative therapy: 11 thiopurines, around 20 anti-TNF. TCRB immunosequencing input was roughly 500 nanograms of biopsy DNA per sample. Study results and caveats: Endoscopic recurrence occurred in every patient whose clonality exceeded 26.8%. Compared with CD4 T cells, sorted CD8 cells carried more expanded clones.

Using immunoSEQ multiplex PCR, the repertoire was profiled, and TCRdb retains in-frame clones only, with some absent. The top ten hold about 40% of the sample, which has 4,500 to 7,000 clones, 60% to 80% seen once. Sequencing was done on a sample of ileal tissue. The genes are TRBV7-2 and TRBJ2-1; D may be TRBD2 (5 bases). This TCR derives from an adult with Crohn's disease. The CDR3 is CASSLWGTSGYNEQFF. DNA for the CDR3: TGTGCCAGCAGCTTGTGGGGAACGTCGGGGTACAATGAGCAGTTCTTC.